This T cell receptor beta chain was captured by sequencing in a study of T cells in narcolepsy. Whole-study findings and limits: Autoreactive HCRT-specific and TRIB2-specific clonotypes were marked in same-patient CSF-versus-blood CD4+ comparisons. Reportedly, autoreactive clonotypes were serially detected in patients' blood but not controls'. No autoreactive T cell clone sequences appeared in some memory CD4+ repertoires.

To note about this clone: Antigen: not known.

Generated by immunoSEQ multiplex PCR, the TCRdb table keeps only in-frame clones and is missing some. The repertoire consists of 30,000 to 45,000 clones, with approximately 86% occurring once and the leading ten covering around 1.6%. Germline CDR1 is SGHDT and CDR2 is YYEEEE. Deletions cut 0 bases from V and 8 bases from J, with 17 bases between. The CDR3 consists of 15 residues. The sequenced sample was CD45RA- memory CD4+ T cells from PBMCs. The rearrangement joins TRBV5-6 to TRBJ1-2, with TRBD1 as a possible D gene (5 bases). This sequence originates from a human donor with narcolepsy. CDR3 loop: CASSLDLGALQGYTF. The CDR3 DNA follows: TGTGCCAGCAGCTTGGACCTCGGGGCTTTACAAGGCTACACCTTC.